A single sample gave rise to the 30 T cell receptor beta chains below, sequenced in a study of neoadjuvant anti-PD-1 for oral cavity cancer. TCRdb keeps only in-frame clones here, not all; method: immunoSEQ multiplex PCR. The sample holds over 65,000 clones, 86% seen once. The time point here: after neoadjuvant nivolumab, at surgical resection. The input for sequencing was PBMCs, taken after nivolumab (anti-PD-1) treatment. The source of these receptors is a person between 40 and 80 years old with oral cavity squamous cell carcinoma.

This chain uses TRBV7-6 with TRBJ2-2; D is ambiguous. CDR1 SGHVS and CDR2 FNYEAQ come from the germline V gene. The CDR3 has 16 amino acids. Between the trimmed V and J ends, which lost 2 bases and 2 bases, there was a span of 12 bases. The CDR3 loop is CASSLLTTVNTGELFF. DNA for the CDR3: TGTGCCAGCAGCTTACTCACGACCGTAAACACCGGGGAGCTGTTTTTT.

This clone was seen once. The rearrangement joins TRBV7-8 to TRBJ1-2, with D possibly being TRBD1 (6 bases). Trimming pared 5 bases from V and 2 bases from J, leaving 12 bases between. The CDR3 length is 14 residues. Germline V gives CDR1 SGHVS, CDR2 FQNEAQ. CDR3 sequence: CASSPGTSNYGYTF. CDR3 in DNA: TGTGCCAGCAGCCCCGGGACATCCAACTATGGCTACACCTTC.

The chain carries TRBV7-2 and TRBJ1-3, with D unclear. The CDR3 has 15 amino acids. Germline CDR1 reads SGHTA; CDR2 reads FQGNSA. Trimming left V 2 bases short and J 0 bases short, with 8 bases between. The CDR3 loop reads CASSLSPNSGNTIYF. CDR3 coding DNA: TGTGCCAGCAGCTTATCCCCGAACTCTGGAAACACCATATATTTT. Looking up the rest from reference TRBV7-2 and TRBJ1-3 gives the full variable domain: GAGVSQSPSNKVTEKGKDVELRCDPISGHTALYWYRQSLGQGLEFLIYFQGNSAPDKSGLPSDRFSAERTGGSVSTLTIQRTQQEDSAVYLCASSLSPNSGNTIYFGEGSWLTVV.

This chain connects TRBV6-5 to TRBJ2-1, with no clear D. V shed 0 bases and J shed 9 bases, with 9 bases lying between them. Germline V gene lookup returns CDR1 MNHEY and CDR2 SVGAGI. This CDR3 comprises 13 residues. The CDR3 sequence is CASSYSILGEQFF. For the CDR3, the DNA is TGTGCCAGCAGTTACTCGATCCTCGGTGAGCAGTTCTTC.

The chain employs TRBV7-3 and TRBJ1-2; TRBD1 matches at 8 bases. The CDR3 runs 14 residues. Germline values: CDR1 SGHTA, CDR2 FQGTGA. Losses at the gene ends were 5 bases for V and 5 bases for J; bases not matched to a gene: 7. DNA for the CDR3: TGTGCCAGCAGCCCCGCGGGACAGGATTATGGCTACACCTTC. Amino acid sequence: CASSPAGQDYGYTF.

The chain carries TRBV18 and TRBJ1-2; tentative D call: TRBD1 (6 bases). Germline lookup yields CDR1 KGHSH and CDR2 LQKENI. The CDR3 covers 15 residues. The germline V and J ends were trimmed by 2 bases and 5 bases, with 15 bases remaining between them. Written as DNA, the CDR3 is TGTGCCAGCTCACCAGACGGGCAGGGGAGGTATGGCTACACCTTC. Protein product: CASSPDGQGRYGYTF.

The rearrangement links TRBV19 to TRBJ2-1; 9 bases are a match to TRBD2. The CDR3 runs 14 residues. CDR1 is LNHDA and CDR2 is SQIVND in the germline V gene (reference sequence). V lost 9 bases and J lost 8; bases outside the gene matches: 11. The CDR3 bases are TGTGCCAGCCATCCGGGACTAGCCGTGGATGAGCAGTTCTTC. Amino acid sequence: CASHPGLAVDEQFF.

The chain links TRBV10-3 to TRBJ2-1; D gene uncertain. CDR1 and CDR2 from the germline V gene are ENHRY and SYGVKD. This CDR3 contains 11 residues. V was cut by 11 bases and J by 1 base, with 6 bases left in between. This CDR3 is CAALSYNEQFF. CDR3 DNA: TGTGCCGCTTTATCCTACAATGAGCAGTTCTTC.

V usage is TRBV14 and J usage is TRBJ1-1; D might be TRBD1 (5 bases). The V end was cut by 4 bases, the J end by 11 bases, with 26 bases between. The CDR3 loop spans 16 amino acids. Germline V lookup: CDR1 SGHDN, CDR2 FVKESK. CDR3 region: CASSPTYRTAPDRAFF. The CDR3 DNA reads TGTGCCAGCAGCCCCACATACAGGACGGCCCCTGATAGGGCTTTCTTT.

The chain employs TRBV30 and TRBJ2-3; 8 positions agree with TRBD1. The ends lost 2 bases at V and 3 bases at J; junction bases unmatched: 4. The CDR3 consists of 14 residues. Germline-derived CDR1 and CDR2 are GTSNPN and SVGIG (reference sequence). CDR3 sequence (DNA): TGTGCCTGGAGTAAAGACAGGGGAACAGATACGCAGTATTTT. Residues: CAWSKDRGTDTQYF.

This rearrangement joins TRBV14 to TRBJ1-2; D is undetermined. The CDR3 spans 14 residues. The V end lost 2 bases, the J end lost 4 bases, and 11 bases lay between the germline ends. Per germline, CDR1 SGHDN and CDR2 FVKESK. The CDR3 DNA sequence: TGTGCCAGCAGCCAACAACTGGGCAGCTATGGCTACACCTTC. Its protein product is CASSQQLGSYGYTF.

The genes are TRBV14 and TRBJ2-6; 7 bases map to TRBD1. Germline V gives CDR1 SGHDN, CDR2 FVKESK. V lost 4 bases, J lost 0 bases, and 3 bases stayed unmatched. This CDR3 is built from 16 residues. CDR3 DNA sequence: TGTGCCAGCAGCCGAGACAGGGCCTCTGGGGCCAACGTCCTGACTTTC. Translating gives CASSRDRASGANVLTF.

This clone was seen a single time. V is TRBV6-5 and J is TRBJ1-2; 7 nucleotides line up with TRBD1. There are 15 residues in the CDR3. Germline-derived CDR1 and CDR2 are MNHEY and SVGAGI. V shed 4 bases, J shed 3 bases, and the junction held 8 bases outside the gene matches. CDR3 region: CASSSPGTDYYGYTF. The CDR3 nucleotides are TGTGCCAGCAGTTCTCCGGGGACAGACTACTATGGCTACACCTTC.

CDR3: CAWSQGRGYSGNTIYF. In DNA, the CDR3 is TGTGCCTGGAGTCAAGGAAGGGGGTACTCTGGAAACACCATATATTTT. The V call is TRBV30, the J call TRBJ1-3; D is possibly TRBD1 (6 bases). The CDR3 has 16 residues. V gave up 2 bases and J gave up 0 bases, with 14 bases separating them. Germline loops: CDR1 GTSNPN, CDR2 SVGIG (reference sequence).

The V and J genes are TRBV4-1 and TRBJ1-2; 8 nucleotides match TRBD1. The J segment lost 4 bases and the V segment lost 1 base, leaving 5 bases of the junction unmatched. Germline CDR1 and CDR2: MGHRA and YSYEKL. The CDR3 totals 15 residues. The CDR3 spells CASSQATGEIYGYTF. The CDR3 region has the DNA TGCGCCAGCAGCCAAGCGACAGGGGAGATCTATGGCTACACCTTC.

The V and J genes are TRBV6-1 and TRBJ2-6; 7 bases fit TRBD1. After removal of 5 bases from V and 2 bases from J, the junction contained 3 bases not matched to a gene. CDR3 size: 15 residues. The germline V gene encodes CDR1 MNHNS and CDR2 SASEGT. The CDR3 reads CASSIGGAGANVLTF. The CDR3, as DNA: TGTGCCAGCAGTATAGGGGGCGCTGGGGCCAACGTCCTGACTTTC.

The chain uses TRBV6-5 and TRBJ2-7; D possibly corresponds to TRBD2 (6 bases). Germline-derived CDR1 and CDR2 are MNHEY and SVGAGI. Trimming left V 0 bases short and J 3 bases short, with 9 bases between. The CDR3 totals 14 residues. The CDR3 nucleotides are TGTGCCAGCAGTTACTCGGCGGGATACTACGAGCAGTACTTC. The encoded protein is CASSYSAGYYEQYF.

This clone was seen once. The V gene is TRBV4-1, the J gene TRBJ2-4, with D perhaps TRBD2 (5 bases). The CDR3 totals 14 residues. Trimming removed 1 base at V and 6 bases at J, with 10 bases between. Germline-derived CDR1 and CDR2 are MGHRA and YSYEKL. CDR3 sequence reads: CASSQGQAANIQYF. In DNA, the CDR3 is TGCGCCAGCAGCCAAGGACAAGCGGCAAACATTCAGTACTTC.

As DNA, the CDR3 is TGCGCCAGCAGCTCCCAAGTAACTAATGAAAAACTGTTTTTT. Translated, it gives CASSSQVTNEKLFF. The V gene is TRBV5-1, the J gene TRBJ1-4; D ambiguous. CDR1 is SGHRS and CDR2 is YFSETQ in the germline V gene. Trimming shortened V by 3 bases and J by 1 base, and 7 bases separated the two germline ends. The CDR3 spans 14 residues.

The chain carries TRBV5-4 and TRBJ1-2, with TRBD1 matching 7 bases. The V gene end was trimmed by 3 bases and the J gene end by 8 bases; junction bases not matched to a gene: 16. CDR3 size: 16 residues. Germline V gives CDR1 SGHNT, CDR2 YYREEE (reference sequence). The CDR3 DNA sequence: TGTGCCAGCAGCTCCGCCGTCCCCCGACCGGGACAGGGCTACACCTTC. It specifies CASSSAVPRPGQGYTF.

This clone has a single count. This chain connects TRBV28 to TRBJ1-4, with D possibly being TRBD1 (5 bases). This CDR3 has 15 amino acids. V dropped 5 bases and J dropped 7 bases, with 17 bases sitting between them. Germline CDR1 MDHEN, CDR2 SYDVKM. The CDR3 loop reads CASSPAGRYGEKLFF. In DNA, the CDR3 is TGTGCCAGCAGTCCGGCAGGGAGATATGGTGAAAAACTGTTTTTT.

J is TRBJ1-1 and V is TRBV2, with D maybe TRBD1 (6 bases). This CDR3 spans 15 amino acids. Trimming pared 1 base from V and 5 bases from J, leaving 14 bases between. Germline lookup yields CDR1 SNHLY and CDR2 FYNNEI. CDR3 protein: CASSEGGQGKTEAFF. The CDR3 DNA is TGTGCCAGCAGTGAAGGCGGTCAGGGGAAAACTGAAGCTTTCTTT.

The V gene is TRBV5-1, the J gene TRBJ1-5; 8 bases map to TRBD1. CDR1 is SGHRS and CDR2 is YFSETQ in the germline V gene. There are 15 residues in the CDR3. V shed 4 bases, J shed 0 bases, and the junction held 3 bases outside the gene matches. For the CDR3, the DNA is TGCGCCAGCAGCCCAGGGGGCCTTAGCAATCAGCCCCAGCATTTT. It yields the protein CASSPGGLSNQPQHF.

This clone was seen only once. This chain uses TRBV19 with TRBJ2-7; the D gene could be TRBD1 or TRBD2 (5 bases each). The CDR3 has 14 amino acids. CDR1 and CDR2 from the germline V gene are LNHDA and SQIVND (reference sequence). Trimming took 4 bases from V and 4 from J, leaving 14 bases between them. The CDR3 here is CASSTPGRNYEQYF. CDR3 coding DNA: TGTGCCAGTAGTACACCGGGACGGAATTACGAGCAGTACTTC. Drawing the rest from reference TRBV19 and TRBJ2-7, the complete variable domain is DGGITQSPKYLFRKEGQNVTLSCEQNLNHDAMYWYRQDPGQGLRLIYYSQIVNDFQKGDIAEGYSVSREKKESFPLTVTSAQKNPTAFYLCASSTPGRNYEQYFGPGTRLTVT.

The gene calls are TRBV19 and TRBJ1-5; no clear D. There are 13 residues in the CDR3. The germline gives CDR1 LNHDA, CDR2 SQIVND (reference sequence). V lost 8 bases and J lost 1, with 9 bases in between. The CDR3 sequence: CASQDQSNQPQHF. CDR3 nucleotides: TGTGCCAGTCAAGACCAAAGCAATCAGCCCCAGCATTTT.

This chain joins TRBV5-4 and TRBJ2-2; D is possibly TRBD2 (6 bases). Germline V gene lookup returns CDR1 SGHNT and CDR2 YYREEE (reference sequence). Trimming took 5 bases from V and 4 from J, leaving 18 bases between them. The CDR3 loop spans 16 amino acids. The CDR3 DNA follows: TGTGCCAGCAGTCGTCGATCCGGGAGCGGCACCGGGGAGCTGTTTTTT. Protein product: CASSRRSGSGTGELFF.

This CDR3 reads CASSPLGAGGRETQYF. CDR3 bases: TGTGCCAGCAGTCCCCTGGGGGCAGGGGGGCGGGAGACCCAGTACTTC. The chain has TRBV27 and TRBJ2-5, with D perhaps matching TRBD1 (7 bases). This CDR3 region has 16 residues. With 5 bases removed from V and 5 bases from J, the gap between germline ends came to 21 bases. Germline CDR1 reads MNHEY; CDR2 reads SMNVEV (reference sequence).

Only one count was recorded for this clone. The V gene is TRBV13, the J gene TRBJ2-5, with D perhaps TRBD2 (7 bases). Germline loops: CDR1 PRHDT, CDR2 FYEKMQ (reference sequence). The CDR3 is 17 amino acids. V was shortened by 5 bases and J by 2 bases, with 21 bases between the two germline ends. This CDR3 is CASSPTRGRGDQETQYF. CDR3 nucleotide sequence: TGTGCCAGCAGCCCGACCCGAGGGAGGGGGGATCAAGAGACCCAGTACTTC.

The chain couples TRBV5-6 to TRBJ2-7; 8 positions match TRBD2. CDR1 SGHDT and CDR2 YYEEEE come from the germline V gene. This CDR3 spans 15 amino acids. Trimming removed 4 bases from V and 4 bases from J; junction bases left unmatched: 10. DNA of the CDR3: TGTGCCAGCAGCCCTGTAGCGGGATCCGTTTACGAGCAGTACTTC. Encoded protein: CASSPVAGSVYEQYF.

In this sample, this clone turned up once. The genes are TRBV30 and TRBJ1-3, with D tentatively TRBD1 (5 bases). V lost 4 bases, J lost 8 bases, and 15 bases lay in between. This CDR3 comprises 13 residues. Germline assignment: CDR1 GTSNPN and CDR2 SVGIG (reference sequence). CDR3 DNA: TGTGCCTGGACCCAGGGTGGTAGGCACACCATATATTTT. Its translation is CAWTQGGRHTIYF.